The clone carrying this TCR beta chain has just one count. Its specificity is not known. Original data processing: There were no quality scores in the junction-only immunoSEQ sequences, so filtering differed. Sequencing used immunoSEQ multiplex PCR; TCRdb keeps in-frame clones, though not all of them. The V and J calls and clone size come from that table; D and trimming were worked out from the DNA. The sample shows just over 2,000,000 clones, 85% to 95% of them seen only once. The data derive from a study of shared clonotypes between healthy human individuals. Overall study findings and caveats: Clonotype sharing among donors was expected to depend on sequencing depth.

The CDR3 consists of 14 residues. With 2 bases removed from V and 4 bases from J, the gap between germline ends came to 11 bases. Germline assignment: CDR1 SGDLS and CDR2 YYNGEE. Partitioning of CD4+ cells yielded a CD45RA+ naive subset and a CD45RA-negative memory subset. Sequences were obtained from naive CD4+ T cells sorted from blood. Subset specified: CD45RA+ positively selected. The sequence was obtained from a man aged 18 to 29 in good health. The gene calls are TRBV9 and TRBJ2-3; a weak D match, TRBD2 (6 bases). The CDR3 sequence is CASSVSSGADTQYF. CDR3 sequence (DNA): TGTGCCAGCAGCGTCAGTAGCGGAGCAGATACGCAGTATTTT.